The 18 T cell receptor beta chains in this list originate from one sample, sequenced in a study of a mutant IDH1 vaccine in newly diagnosed glioma. Data came from immunoSEQ multiplex PCR; TCRdb stores just in-frame clones and leaves some out. The table lists just under 70,000 clones, approximately 84% of them singletons. The antigens of these receptors remain unknown. This sample's time point: week 35, safety follow-up. Doses comprised 300 ug of mutant IDH1 20-mer peptide each, plus topical imiquimod. This specimen consisted of PBMCs, obtained from a glioma patient whose treatment included an IDH1 peptide vaccine. All receptors come from a man between 18 and 29 years old with glioma.

V gene TRBV5-4 combines with J gene TRBJ2-7; 10 bases align to TRBD1. Trimming cost V 4 bases and J 0 bases; bases outside gene matches: 4. This CDR3 comprises 15 residues. CDR1 SGHNT and CDR2 YYREEE come from the germline V gene (reference sequence). CDR3 DNA sequence: TGTGCCAGCAGCGACCGGGACAGGGGCTCCTACGAGCAGTACTTC. It yields the protein CASSDRDRGSYEQYF.

The chain uses TRBV7-9 and TRBJ2-1; TRBD2 might be the D (5 bases). The CDR3 has 16 residues. Trimming shortened V by 1 base and J by 9 bases, and 19 bases separated the two germline ends. CDR1 and CDR2 from the germline V gene are SEHNR and FQNEAQ (reference sequence). CDR3 coding DNA: TGTGCCAGCAGCTTAGTGTTGGCTGGTGGGGAGAGTGAGCAGTTCTTC. As protein: CASSLVLAGGESEQFF. The variable domain in full, completed from reference TRBV7-9 and TRBJ2-1, reads DTGVSQNPRHKITKRGQNVTFRCDPISEHNRLYWYRQTLGQGPEFLTYFQNEAQLEKSRLLSDRFSAERPKGSFSTLEIQRTEQGDSAMYLCASSLVLAGGESEQFFGPGTRLTVL.

The chain joins TRBV25-1 to TRBJ1-3; 7 bases are shared with TRBD1. With 0 bases clipped from V and 7 bases from J, the junction kept 3 bases outside the gene matches. The CDR3 loop spans 14 amino acids. Germline loops: CDR1 MGHDK, CDR2 SYGVNS. CDR3 loop: CASSEYDRVNTIYF. CDR3 DNA sequence: TGTGCCAGCAGTGAATACGACAGGGTGAACACCATATATTTT.

The V gene is TRBV4-2, the J gene TRBJ2-7; D is possibly TRBD2 (6 bases). CDR1 and CDR2 from the germline V gene are LGHNA and YNFKEQ. This CDR3 contains 16 residues. Trimming cost V 6 bases and J 0 bases, with 18 bases left between them. CDR3 residues: CASSPRGSQDSYEQYF. In nucleotides, the CDR3 is TGTGCCAGCAGTCCCCGGGGGTCGCAGGACTCCTACGAGCAGTACTTC.

CDR3 coding DNA: TGTGCCAGCAGCTTAGCGCCTTGGGGCACTGAAGCTTTCTTT. It yields the protein CASSLAPWGTEAFF. The rearrangement links TRBV7-6 to TRBJ1-1; D remains unclear. Trimming stripped 0 bases from V and 4 bases from J, with 9 bases between. The CDR3 runs 14 residues. Germline loops: CDR1 SGHVS, CDR2 FNYEAQ.

The chain recombines TRBV6-6 with TRBJ1-1; D remains ambiguous. Germline V CDR1 and CDR2: MNHNY, SVGAGI (reference sequence). The CDR3 length is 13 residues. Trimming removed 6 bases at V and 1 base at J, with 9 bases between. The CDR3, as DNA: TGTGCCAGCAGCCTCGTTTCGAACACTGAAGCTTTCTTT. Protein: CASSLVSNTEAFF.

The J gene is TRBJ1-2, the V gene TRBV7-8; 7 nucleotides align to TRBD1. Germline CDR1 reads SGHVS; CDR2 reads FQNEAQ. After removal of 1 base from V and 4 bases from J, the junction contained 6 bases not matched to a gene. This CDR3 is 15 amino acids long. The CDR3 sequence: CASSLGQGSGYGYTF. The CDR3 DNA sequence: TGTGCCAGCAGCTTAGGACAGGGAAGTGGCTATGGCTACACCTTC.

V and J are TRBV6-1 and TRBJ2-5; 7 nucleotides align to TRBD1. This CDR3 region has 14 residues. With 7 bases clipped from V and 2 bases from J, the junction kept 7 bases outside the gene matches. Germline V lookup: CDR1 MNHNS, CDR2 SASEGT. The CDR3: CASTRGYSQETQYF. Written as DNA, the CDR3 is TGTGCCAGCACCAGGGGGTACAGTCAAGAGACCCAGTACTTC.

The chain couples TRBV27 to TRBJ1-5, with TRBD1 identical over 7 bases. In germline, CDR1 is MNHEY, CDR2 SMNVEV (reference sequence). The CDR3 length is 14 residues. The V and J ends lost 6 bases and 5 bases, in that order; junction bases with no gene match: 7. DNA of the CDR3: TGTGCCAGCAGGGTTACAGGGGCGTATCAGCCCCAGCATTTT. Translating it yields CASRVTGAYQPQHF.

The genes are TRBV19 and TRBJ2-7, with D maybe TRBD2 (5 bases). This CDR3 spans 11 amino acids. CDR1 and CDR2 from the germline V gene are LNHDA and SQIVND (reference sequence). Trimming removed 8 bases from V and 5 bases from J, with 10 bases in between. The CDR3 reads CASRMGDEQYF. For the CDR3, the DNA is TGTGCCAGTCGGATGGGAGACGAGCAGTACTTC.

The chain employs TRBV2 and TRBJ2-5; TRBD2 matches 7 bases. This CDR3 has 15 amino acids. The junction had 12 bases not matched to a gene; V was cut back by 7 bases and J by 4 bases. Germline V gene sequence: CDR1 SNHLY, CDR2 FYNNEI. The CDR3 loop is CASTTWGGRSETQYF. The DNA of the CDR3 is TGTGCCAGCACCACTTGGGGGGGTCGGTCAGAGACCCAGTACTTC.

This clone was counted between two and nine times. The V gene is TRBV7-9, the J gene TRBJ2-7; TRBD1 or TRBD2 may be the D gene (5 bases each). Germline V gives CDR1 SEHNR, CDR2 FQNEAQ (reference sequence). This CDR3 has 14 amino acids. V shed 5 bases and J shed 6 bases, with 17 bases lying between them. Here the CDR3 reads CASSNPGRAGEQYF. The CDR3 nucleotides read TGTGCCAGCAGCAATCCGGGACGCGCCGGCGAGCAGTACTTC.

The chain recombines TRBV7-9 with TRBJ2-7; possible D gene TRBD2, 5 bases. V was pared by 4 bases and J by 0 bases, with 13 bases between. This CDR3 is built from 15 residues. Germline lookup yields CDR1 SEHNR and CDR2 FQNEAQ (reference sequence). CDR3 sequence reads: CASSSPGLNSYEQYF. The CDR3 DNA reads as TGTGCCAGCAGCTCCCCAGGACTGAACTCCTACGAGCAGTACTTC.

The gene calls are TRBV30 and TRBJ1-1; D not certain. CDR1 is GTSNPN, CDR2 SVGIG, per germline (reference sequence). Trimming shortened V by 0 bases and J by 4 bases, and 9 bases separated the two germline ends. This CDR3 region has 13 residues. The CDR3 coding sequence is TGTGCCTGGAGTGTACTAATGACCACTGAAGCTTTCTTT. Translating gives CAWSVLMTTEAFF.

The gene calls are TRBV27 and TRBJ1-6; TRBD1 might be the D (6 bases). CDR1 is MNHEY and CDR2 is SMNVEV in the germline V gene (reference sequence). The V gene lost 5 bases and the J gene lost 7 bases, with 21 bases spanning the gap. The CDR3 is made up of 17 amino acids. CDR3 amino acids: CASSPRTVISWNSPLHF. The CDR3 nucleotides read TGTGCCAGCAGTCCACGGACAGTAATTTCGTGGAATTCACCCCTCCACTTT.

V and J are TRBV5-1 and TRBJ2-7; D might be TRBD1 (6 bases). Per the germline V gene, CDR1 is SGHRS and CDR2 is YFSETQ. This CDR3 contains 14 residues. V shed 0 bases and J shed 0 bases, with 7 bases lying between them. The CDR3 nucleotides read TGCGCCAGCAGCTTGGGACAGGCCTCCTACGAGCAGTACTTC. This codes for CASSLGQASYEQYF.

The V and J genes are TRBV2 and TRBJ2-5; D is unresolved. V lost 4 bases and J lost 2, with 14 bases in between. The germline CDR1 and CDR2 sequences are SNHLY and FYNNEI. This CDR3 has 15 residues. The CDR3 DNA follows: TGTGCCAGCAGTGGGACCCAGCACGAACAAGAGACCCAGTACTTC. Encoded protein: CASSGTQHEQETQYF.

Turning to this clone: The identical CDR3 is also encoded by other nucleotide sequences in the sample. V is TRBV20-1 and J is TRBJ1-2; D is ambiguous. The CDR3 length is 11 residues. Trimming left V 0 bases short and J 5 bases short, with 4 bases between. The germline V gene has CDR1 DFQATT and CDR2 SNEGSKA (reference sequence). This chain's CDR3 is CSARDLYGYTF. For the CDR3, the DNA is TGCAGTGCTAGAGATCTTTATGGCTACACCTTC.